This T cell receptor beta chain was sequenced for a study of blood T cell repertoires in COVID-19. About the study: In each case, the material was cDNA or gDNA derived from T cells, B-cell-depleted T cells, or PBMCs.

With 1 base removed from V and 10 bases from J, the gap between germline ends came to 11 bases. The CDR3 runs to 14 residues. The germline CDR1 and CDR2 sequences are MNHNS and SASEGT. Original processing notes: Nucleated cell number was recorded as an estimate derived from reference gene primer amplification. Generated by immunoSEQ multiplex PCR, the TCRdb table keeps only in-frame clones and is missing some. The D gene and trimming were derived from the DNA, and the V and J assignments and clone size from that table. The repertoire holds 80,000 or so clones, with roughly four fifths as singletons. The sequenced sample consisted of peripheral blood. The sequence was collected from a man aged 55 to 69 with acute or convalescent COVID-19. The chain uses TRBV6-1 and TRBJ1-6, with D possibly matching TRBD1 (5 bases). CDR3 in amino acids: CASSEVRDSSPLHF. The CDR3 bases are TGTGCCAGCAGTGAAGTTCGTGACAGCTCACCCCTCCACTTT.